The clone carrying this T cell receptor (beta chain) was seen repeatedly, ten times or more. Researchers amplified the TCR beta CDR3 regions from RNA transcripts. An initial round of RT-PCR targeting the TCR CDR3 relied on the HTBI primer set. Each CDR3 protein is one row after TCRdb ran MiXCR on the multiplex PCR reads. The table includes almost 600,000 distinct CDR3 sequences, roughly 14% detected once. The data derive from a study of T cells in Graves' hyperthyroidism and ophthalmopathy. CDR3 length equals 15 residues. Germline CDR1 is MDHEN and CDR2 is SYDVKM. V lost 6 bases and J lost 7; bases outside the gene matches: 11.

Input material: blood. V and J are TRBV28 and TRBJ1-5; 8 bases are a match to TRBD1. This TCR came from a woman in her twenties or thirties with Graves' hyperthyroidism that later progressed to Graves' ophthalmopathy. CDR3 nucleotide sequence: TGTGCCAGCAGCGCGCATGGACAGGGAGGGCAGCCCCAGCATTTT. As protein: CASSAHGQGGQPQHF.